What follows are 2 T cell receptor beta chains derived from one specimen sequenced in a study of OX40 agonist ivuxolimab in advanced cancers. Repertoires were generated with immunoSEQ multiplex PCR, while TCRdb's copy carries only in-frame clones and drops some. The repertoire has more than 70,000 clones, 70% to 90% of them found once; the top ten carry less than 12%. Specimen: CD4+ or CD8+ T cells sorted from blood, collected in a trial of the OX40 agonist ivuxolimab. Receptor source: an adult with an advanced solid tumor such as melanoma, head and neck, liver or kidney cancer.

This chain connects TRBV2 to TRBJ2-7; D unclear. V dropped 8 bases and J dropped 1 base, with 9 bases sitting between them. Germline CDR1 reads SNHLY; CDR2 reads FYNNEI. The CDR3 has 12 amino acids. CDR3 nucleotide sequence: TGTGCCAGCCGTACCGGGTCCTACGAGCAGTACTTC. Translated: CASRTGSYEQYF.

The genes are TRBV21-1 and TRBJ1-2; the listed D gene, TRBD1, was not tested against the DNA. TRBV21-1 is noted as a pseudogene. The CDR3 totals 15 residues. CDR3 bases: TGTGCCAGCAGCGTGCCGGGACAGGGGGTCTATGGCTACACCTTC. Translating gives CASSVPGQGVYGYTF.